The 19 T cell receptor beta chains below all came from one sample that was sequenced in a study of radiation and T cells in renal cell carcinoma. The repertoire was sequenced with immunoSEQ multiplex PCR; TCRdb's copy has only in-frame clones and lacks some. This sample yields about 21,000 clones, of which 80% are seen a single time; around 40% belongs to the top ten. Noted time point: baseline pretreatment blood. The sample's treatment: 15 Gy SBRT to primary tumor, nephrectomy 4 weeks later. The sample here was blood, taken from a patient whose treatment included radiotherapy and nephrectomy. The source is a man aged 55 to 70 with renal cell carcinoma.

V gene TRBV7-2 combines with J gene TRBJ2-2; D gene unclear. Germline CDR1 is SGHTA and CDR2 is FQGNSA. Trimming took 3 bases from V and 7 from J, leaving 6 bases between them. The CDR3 is 12 residues long. The CDR3 nucleotides are TGTGCCAGCAGCTTCAGTAGCGGGGAGCTGTTTTTT. This encodes CASSFSSGELFF.

This clone occurred once. The gene calls are TRBV19 and TRBJ1-1; TRBD1 is a possible D gene (5 bases). This CDR3 is built from 17 residues. Trimming left V 2 bases short and J 3 bases short, with 19 bases between. The germline V gene has CDR1 LNHDA and CDR2 SQIVND (reference sequence). The CDR3 sequence: CASSIPPREGGDTEAFF. The CDR3, as DNA: TGTGCCAGTAGTATACCCCCCCGGGAGGGAGGGGACACTGAAGCTTTCTTT.

The chain has TRBV9 and TRBJ2-5, with 9 nucleotides matching TRBD2. This CDR3 has 16 residues. CDR1 is SGDLS and CDR2 is YYNGEE in the germline V gene. Germline trimming cut 4 bases from V and 5 bases from J; bases unmatched to any gene: 12. DNA of the CDR3: TGTGCCAGCAGCAAAGTGGTAGCGGGGGACTGGGAGACCCAGTACTTC. Translation: CASSKVVAGDWETQYF.

The chain couples TRBV6-1 to TRBJ2-5, with 8 bases aligning to TRBD1. J was trimmed by 5 bases and V by 7 bases; bases with no gene match: 9. This CDR3 is built from 14 residues. CDR1 and CDR2 from the germline V gene are MNHNS and SASEGT. DNA for the CDR3: TGTGCCAGCATTAGGACAGGGAATGATGAGACCCAGTACTTC. It is translated as CASIRTGNDETQYF.

This chain links TRBV9 with TRBJ2-2, with D uncertain. This CDR3 is built from 16 residues. CDR1 is SGDLS and CDR2 is YYNGEE in the germline V gene. With 4 bases removed from V and 4 bases from J, the gap between germline ends came to 17 bases. The CDR3 nucleotides read TGTGCCAGCAGCCCTCGTGTCGCGGCGAGCACCGGGGAGCTGTTTTTT. It encodes CASSPRVAASTGELFF.

The V and J genes are TRBV5-4 and TRBJ2-1, with no clear D. Trimming took 0 bases from V and 1 from J, leaving 8 bases between them. Germline lookup yields CDR1 SGHNT and CDR2 YYREEE (reference sequence). The CDR3 sequence is 15 residues long. As DNA, the CDR3 is TGTGCCAGCAGCTTGGACAGCCCGTCCTACAATGAGCAGTTCTTC. This translates into CASSLDSPSYNEQFF.

CDR3 region: CATSRGGAVSPYYGYTF. The CDR3 bases are TGTGCCACCAGCAGAGGGGGTGCCGTTTCCCCATATTATGGCTACACCTTC. The chain combines TRBV15 with TRBJ1-2, with D hard to call. The CDR3 covers 17 residues. Trimming cost V 1 base and J 5 bases, with 20 bases left between them. Germline V gives CDR1 LNHNV, CDR2 YYDKDF (reference sequence).

This clone was counted only a few times. The CDR3 region is CASSPRQGGTEAFF. The CDR3 nucleotides read TGTGCCAGCAGCCCAAGGCAGGGAGGCACTGAAGCTTTCTTT. The chain joins TRBV7-3 to TRBJ1-1, with TRBD1 as a possible D gene (5 bases). Germline CDR1 reads SGHTA; CDR2 reads FQGTGA. The CDR3 runs to 14 residues. V lost 5 bases, J lost 4 bases, and 14 bases lay in between.

This clone was counted a few times. A far larger clone is one base from this, pointing to a likely read error. This chain uses TRBV5-1 with TRBJ1-4; no clear D gene. CDR1 is SGHRS, CDR2 YFSETQ, per germline. V gave up 2 bases and J gave up 8 bases, with 19 bases separating them. The CDR3 loop spans 16 amino acids. As DNA, the CDR3 is TGCGCCAGCAGCTTAAGTTCAAGTTGGTCCTTCGAAAAACTGTTTTTT. This translates into CASSLSSSWSFEKLFF. Full variable domain (remainder filled in from reference TRBV5-1 and TRBJ1-4): KAGVTQTPRYLIKTRGQQVTLSCSPISGHRSVSWYQQTPGQGLQFLFEYFSETQRNKGNFPGRFSGRQFSNSRSEMNVSTLELGDSALYLCASSLSSSWSFEKLFFGSGTQLSVL.

Details on this clone: Germline is not matched at one junction end, which may reflect a read error. The chain links TRBV6-6 to TRBJ2-7; no definite D call. The germline gives CDR1 MNHNY, CDR2 SVGAGI (reference sequence). The length of the CDR3 is 16 residues. This CDR3 reads CASSYYRSAETYEQYF. As DNA, the CDR3 is TGTGCCAGCAGCTACTACAGATCCGCTGAAACCTACGAGCAGTACTTC.

The rearrangement joins TRBV2 to TRBJ2-1, with 8 positions matching TRBD1. The germline V gene has CDR1 SNHLY and CDR2 FYNNEI. J gave up 9 bases and V 6 bases, and 4 bases lay outside the gene matches. The CDR3 is 12 residues long. The CDR3 region is CASRGTGTEQFF. CDR3 nucleotide sequence: TGTGCCAGCAGAGGGACAGGTACTGAGCAGTTCTTC.

This clone was detected only a few times. The chain has TRBV5-5 and TRBJ1-3, with 7 bases fitting TRBD1. Trimming at V came to 4 bases and at J to 0 bases, leaving 16 bases not matched to a gene. CDR1 SGHKS and CDR2 YYEKEE come from the germline V gene (reference sequence). This CDR3 is 19 amino acids long. CDR3 sequence reads: CASSPRGGTEPYSGNTIYF. The CDR3 DNA follows: TGTGCCAGCAGCCCTCGGGGCGGGACAGAACCATACTCTGGAAACACCATATATTTT. The full variable domain, completed using reference TRBV5-5 and TRBJ1-3, is DAGVTQSPTHLIKTRGQQVTLRCSPISGHKSVSWYQQVLGQGPQFIFQYYEKEERGRGNFPDRFSARQFPNYSSELNVNALLLGDSALYLCASSPRGGTEPYSGNTIYFGEGSWLTVV.

The chain employs TRBV19 and TRBJ1-2; 8 positions match TRBD1. CDR1 and CDR2 (germline): LNHDA, SQIVND (reference sequence). The CDR3 runs to 14 residues. V was pared by 8 bases and J by 4 bases, with 9 bases of the junction left unmatched. CDR3 sequence: CASSPDRATYGYTF. The CDR3 DNA reads TGTGCCAGTTCCCCGGACAGGGCTACCTATGGCTACACCTTC.

This rearrangement joins TRBV9 to TRBJ2-5; 9 bases are shared with TRBD2. The CDR3 runs 16 residues. Germline V CDR1 and CDR2: SGDLS, YYNGEE. V was clipped by 0 bases and J by 0 bases; unmatched bases: 3. This chain's CDR3 is CASSVGLAGDQETQYF. In DNA form, the CDR3 reads TGTGCCAGCAGCGTAGGGTTAGCGGGAGACCAAGAGACCCAGTACTTC.

This clone is medium-sized in the sample. The same CDR3 also results from other DNA sequences found in this sample. The chain links TRBV7-9 to TRBJ2-7, with TRBD1 matching 8 bases. V dropped 3 bases and J dropped 4; count of bases not matched to a gene: 5. The CDR3 loop spans 14 amino acids. CDR1 and CDR2 from the germline V gene are SEHNR and FQNEAQ (reference sequence). CDR3 loop: CASSLTGVTYEQYF. The CDR3 region has the DNA TGTGCCAGCAGCTTGACAGGGGTGACTTACGAGCAGTACTTC.

The V call is TRBV27, the J call TRBJ2-1; 9 nucleotides match TRBD2. The CDR3 loop spans 18 amino acids. The ends lost 2 bases at V and 6 bases at J; junction bases unmatched: 14. Germline CDR1 and CDR2: MNHEY and SMNVEV (reference sequence). CDR3 nucleotide sequence: TGTGCCAGCAGTTTAAAAGGGGGCGGTAGCGGGAGAGTCAATGAGCAGTTCTTC. It encodes CASSLKGGGSGRVNEQFF.

The genes are TRBV7-2 and TRBJ2-2; D is ambiguous. Germline lookup yields CDR1 SGHTA and CDR2 FQGNSA. Trimming removed 1 base from V and 7 bases from J, with 7 bases in between. The CDR3 has 13 residues. For the CDR3, the DNA is TGTGCCAGCAGCTTAGGGGTTTACGGGGAGCTGTTTTTT. This codes for CASSLGVYGELFF.

The V and J genes are TRBV5-1 and TRBJ1-5, with D perhaps matching TRBD1 (5 bases). The CDR3 has 15 residues. V lost 0 bases and J lost 5, with 12 bases in between. The germline V gene encodes CDR1 SGHRS and CDR2 YFSETQ. The CDR3 coding sequence is TGCGCCAGCAGCTTGGGTGACAGTATTGATCAGCCCCAGCATTTT. As protein: CASSLGDSIDQPQHF.

This clone has just one count. J is TRBJ2-7 and V is TRBV5-4; 13 bases match TRBD2. Germline assignment: CDR1 SGHNT and CDR2 YYREEE (reference sequence). The J segment lost 4 bases and the V segment lost 4 bases, leaving 17 bases of the junction unmatched. This CDR3 contains 19 residues. CDR3 nucleotide sequence: TGTGCCAGCAGCCACGTGGGACTAGCGGGACATGGGGATCCTTACGAGCAGTACTTC. This sequence encodes CASSHVGLAGHGDPYEQYF. Combining the CDR3 with reference TRBV5-4 and TRBJ2-7 gives the whole variable domain ETGVTQSPTHLIKTRGQQVTLRCSSQSGHNTVSWYQQALGQGPQFIFQYYREEENGRGNFPPRFSGLQFPNYSSELNVNALELDDSALYLCASSHVGLAGHGDPYEQYFGPGTRLTVT.